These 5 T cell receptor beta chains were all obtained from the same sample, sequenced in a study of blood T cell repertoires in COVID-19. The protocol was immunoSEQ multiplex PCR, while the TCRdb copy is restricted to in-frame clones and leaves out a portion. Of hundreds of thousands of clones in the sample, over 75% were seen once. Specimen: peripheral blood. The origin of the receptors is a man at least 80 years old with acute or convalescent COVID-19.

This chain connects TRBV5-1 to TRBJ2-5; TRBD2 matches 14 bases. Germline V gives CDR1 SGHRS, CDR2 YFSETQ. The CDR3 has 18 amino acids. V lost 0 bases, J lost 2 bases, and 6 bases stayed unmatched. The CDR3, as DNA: TGCGCCAGCAGCTTGGGACTAGCGGGAGGGTTGACTCAAGAGACCCAGTACTTC. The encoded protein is CASSLGLAGGLTQETQYF.

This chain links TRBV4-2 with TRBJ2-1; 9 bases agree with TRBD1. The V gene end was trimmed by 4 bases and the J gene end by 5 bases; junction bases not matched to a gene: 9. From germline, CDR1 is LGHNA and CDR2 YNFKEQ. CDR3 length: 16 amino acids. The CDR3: CASSLRQGERDNEQFF. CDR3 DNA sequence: TGTGCCAGCAGCCTTAGACAGGGGGAGAGAGACAATGAGCAGTTCTTC.

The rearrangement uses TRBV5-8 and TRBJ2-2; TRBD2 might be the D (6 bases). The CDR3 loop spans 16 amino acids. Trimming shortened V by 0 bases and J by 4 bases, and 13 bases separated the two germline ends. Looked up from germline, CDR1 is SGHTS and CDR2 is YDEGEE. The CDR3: CASSLGLIAATGELFF. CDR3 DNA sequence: TGTGCCAGCAGCTTGGGACTTATAGCGGCCACCGGGGAGCTGTTTTTT.

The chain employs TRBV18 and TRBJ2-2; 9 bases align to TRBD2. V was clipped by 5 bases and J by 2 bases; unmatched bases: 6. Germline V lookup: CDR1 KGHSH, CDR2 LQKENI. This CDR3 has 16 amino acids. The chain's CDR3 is CASSSRLADNTGELFF. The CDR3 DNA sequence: TGTGCCAGCTCATCTCGACTAGCGGATAACACCGGGGAGCTGTTTTTT.

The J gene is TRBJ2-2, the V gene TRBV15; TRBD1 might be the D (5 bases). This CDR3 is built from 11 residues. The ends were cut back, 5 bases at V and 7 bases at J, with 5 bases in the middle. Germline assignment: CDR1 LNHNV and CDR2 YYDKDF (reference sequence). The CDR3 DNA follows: TGTGCCACCAGCCAGGGCGGGGAGCTGTTTTTT. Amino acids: CATSQGGELFF.